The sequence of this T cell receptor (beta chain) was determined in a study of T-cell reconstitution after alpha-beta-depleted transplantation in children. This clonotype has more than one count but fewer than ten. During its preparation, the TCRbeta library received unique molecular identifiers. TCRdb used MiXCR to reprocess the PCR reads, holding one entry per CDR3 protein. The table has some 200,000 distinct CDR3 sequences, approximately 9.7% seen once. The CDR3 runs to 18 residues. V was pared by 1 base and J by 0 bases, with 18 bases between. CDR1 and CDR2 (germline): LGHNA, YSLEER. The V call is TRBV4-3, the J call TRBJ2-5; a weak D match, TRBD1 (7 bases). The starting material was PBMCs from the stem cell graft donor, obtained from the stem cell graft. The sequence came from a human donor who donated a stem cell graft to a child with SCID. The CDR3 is CASSQVFQGGPYQETQYF. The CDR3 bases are TGCGCCAGCAGCCAAGTTTTCCAGGGGGGACCGTACCAAGAGACCCAGTACTTC.